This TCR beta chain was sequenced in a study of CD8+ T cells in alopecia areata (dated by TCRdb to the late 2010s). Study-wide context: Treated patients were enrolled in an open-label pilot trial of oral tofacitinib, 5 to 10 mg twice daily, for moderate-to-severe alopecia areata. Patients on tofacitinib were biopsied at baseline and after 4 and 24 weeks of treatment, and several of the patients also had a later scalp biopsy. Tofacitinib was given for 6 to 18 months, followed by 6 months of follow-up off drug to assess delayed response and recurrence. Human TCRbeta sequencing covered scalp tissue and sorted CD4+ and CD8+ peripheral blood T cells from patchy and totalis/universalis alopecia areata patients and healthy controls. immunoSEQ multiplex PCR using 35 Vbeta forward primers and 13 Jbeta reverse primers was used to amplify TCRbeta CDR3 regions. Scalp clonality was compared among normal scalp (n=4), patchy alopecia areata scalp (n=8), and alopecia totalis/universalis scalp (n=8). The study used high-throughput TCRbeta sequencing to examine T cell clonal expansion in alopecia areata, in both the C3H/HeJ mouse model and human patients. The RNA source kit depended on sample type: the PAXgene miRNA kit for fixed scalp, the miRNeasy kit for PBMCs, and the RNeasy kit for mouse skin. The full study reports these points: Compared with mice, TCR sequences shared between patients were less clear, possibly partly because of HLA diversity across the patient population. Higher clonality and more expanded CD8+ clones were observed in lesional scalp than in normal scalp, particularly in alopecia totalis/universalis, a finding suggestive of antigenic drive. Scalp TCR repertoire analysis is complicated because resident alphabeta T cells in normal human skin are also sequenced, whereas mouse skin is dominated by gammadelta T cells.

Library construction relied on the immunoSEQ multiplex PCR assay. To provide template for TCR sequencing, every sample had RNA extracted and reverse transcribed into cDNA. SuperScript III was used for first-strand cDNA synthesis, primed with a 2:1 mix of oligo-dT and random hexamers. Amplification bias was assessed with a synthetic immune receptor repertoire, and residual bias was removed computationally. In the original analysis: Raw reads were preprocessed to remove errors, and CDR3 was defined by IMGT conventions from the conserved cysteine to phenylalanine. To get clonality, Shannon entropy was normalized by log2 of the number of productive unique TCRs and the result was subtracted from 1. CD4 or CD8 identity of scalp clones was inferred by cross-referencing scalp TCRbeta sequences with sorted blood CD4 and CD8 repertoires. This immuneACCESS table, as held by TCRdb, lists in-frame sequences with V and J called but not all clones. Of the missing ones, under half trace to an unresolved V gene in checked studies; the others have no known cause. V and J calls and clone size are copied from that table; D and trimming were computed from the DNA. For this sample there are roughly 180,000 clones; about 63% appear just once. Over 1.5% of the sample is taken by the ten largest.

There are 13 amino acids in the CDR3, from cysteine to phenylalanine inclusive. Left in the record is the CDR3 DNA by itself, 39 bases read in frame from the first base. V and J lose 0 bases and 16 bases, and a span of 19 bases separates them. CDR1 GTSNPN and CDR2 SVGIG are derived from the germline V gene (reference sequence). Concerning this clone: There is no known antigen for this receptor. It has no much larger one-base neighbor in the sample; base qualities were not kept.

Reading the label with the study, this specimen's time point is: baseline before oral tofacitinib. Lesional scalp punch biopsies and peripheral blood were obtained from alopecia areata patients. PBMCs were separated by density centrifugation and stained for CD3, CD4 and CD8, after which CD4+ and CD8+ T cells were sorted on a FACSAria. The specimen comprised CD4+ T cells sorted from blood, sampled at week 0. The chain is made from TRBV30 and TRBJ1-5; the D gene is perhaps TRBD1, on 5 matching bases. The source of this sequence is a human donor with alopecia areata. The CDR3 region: CAWSVAGPALVHF. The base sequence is TGTGCCTGGAGTGTAGCGGGACCCGCCCTTGTCCATTTT.